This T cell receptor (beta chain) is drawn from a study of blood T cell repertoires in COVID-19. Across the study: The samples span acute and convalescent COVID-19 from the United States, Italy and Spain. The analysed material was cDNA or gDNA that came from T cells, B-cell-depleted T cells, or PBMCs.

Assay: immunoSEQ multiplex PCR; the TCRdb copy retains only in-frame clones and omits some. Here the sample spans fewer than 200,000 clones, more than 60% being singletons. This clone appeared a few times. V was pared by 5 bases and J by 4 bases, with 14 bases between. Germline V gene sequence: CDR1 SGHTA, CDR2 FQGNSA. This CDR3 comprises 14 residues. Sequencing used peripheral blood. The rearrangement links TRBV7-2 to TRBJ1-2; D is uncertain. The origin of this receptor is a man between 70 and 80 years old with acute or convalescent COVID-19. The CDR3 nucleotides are TGTGCCAGCAGCCCAATGAGGGAGATCTATGGCTACACCTTC. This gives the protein CASSPMREIYGYTF.